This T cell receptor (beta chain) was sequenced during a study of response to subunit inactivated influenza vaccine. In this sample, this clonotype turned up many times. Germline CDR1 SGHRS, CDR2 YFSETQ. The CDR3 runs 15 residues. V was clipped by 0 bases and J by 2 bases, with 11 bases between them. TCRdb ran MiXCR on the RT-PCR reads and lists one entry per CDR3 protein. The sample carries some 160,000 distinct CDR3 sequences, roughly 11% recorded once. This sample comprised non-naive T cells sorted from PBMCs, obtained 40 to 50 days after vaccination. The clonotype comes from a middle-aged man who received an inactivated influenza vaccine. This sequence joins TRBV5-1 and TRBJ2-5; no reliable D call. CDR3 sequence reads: CASSLGQINQETQYF. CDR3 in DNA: TGCGCCAGCAGCTTGGGGCAGATTAATCAAGAGACCCAGTACTTC. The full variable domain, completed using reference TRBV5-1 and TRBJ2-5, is KAGVTQTPRYLIKTRGQQVTLSCSPISGHRSVSWYQQTPGQGLQFLFEYFSETQRNKGNFPGRFSGRQFSNSRSEMNVSTLELGDSALYLCASSLGQINQETQYFGPGTRLLVL.